This T cell receptor beta chain originates from a study of early T cells in non-severe SARS-CoV-2 infection. Study in general: RNA in bulk from unsorted whole blood was sequenced, and chains were unpaired.

Study observations and caveats: Clonotype matching in VDJdb favored anti-spike CD8 responses and did not capture private and CD4 specificities.

This clonotype was counted ten times or more. Its antigen is still unknown. The germline gives CDR1 SEHNR, CDR2 FQNEAQ (reference sequence). The CDR3 spans 17 residues. Trimming removed 4 bases from V and 0 bases from J, with 17 bases in between. Molecules of cDNA were individually given unique molecular identifiers that were attached to them. TCRdb re-derived calls from the 5' RACE reads in MiXCR, one entry per CDR3 protein. The table lists some 36,000 distinct CDR3 sequences, under 7% of them singletons. This receptor was taken from an adult who was a healthcare worker with PCR-confirmed SARS-CoV-2 infection or an uninfected control (not recorded which). The sequenced sample consisted of whole blood. The chain recombines TRBV7-9 with TRBJ2-3; no definite D call. CDR3 in DNA: TGTGCCAGCAGCTCGCCTCGGACGGCTACTAGCACAGATACGCAGTATTTT. This gives the protein CASSSPRTATSTDTQYF.